The rows below give T cell receptor beta chains drawn from one sample of a study of blood T cell repertoires in COVID-19. Assay used: immunoSEQ multiplex PCR; TCRdb lists only in-frame clones, some missing. The table lists tens of thousands of clones, roughly 88% of them singletons. The specimen was peripheral blood. The receptors shown here come from a woman aged 60 to 75 with acute or convalescent COVID-19. Each CDR3 is given with its conserved first and last residue. D genes are given only for firm matches. Some rows mark clone size as missing; the rest say once, few, many or name a class of expanded clone.

TRBV6-1	TRBJ2-5	-	-	TGTGCCAGCAGTGAAGAGTTTTGGGGGGACAGCGCCGGGACCCAGTACTTC	CASSEEFWGDSAGTQYF
TRBV12-3/TRBV12-4	TRBJ1-1	few	-	TGTGCCAGCAGTCTACAGCAGAACACTGAAGCTTTCTTT	CASSLQQNTEAFF
TRBV19	TRBJ1-4	-	TRBD1	TGTGCCAGCCGGACAGGGGGCACTAATGAAAAACTGTTTTTT	CASRTGGTNEKLFF
TRBV7-2	TRBJ2-2	-	TRBD2	TGTGCCAGCAGCTTCCGCGGGAGGGCCTTGGGCACCGGGGAGCTGTTTTTT	CASSFRGRALGTGELFF
TRBV19	TRBJ1-6	once	TRBD1	TGTGCCAGTAGTACCGGGACAGAGAATTCACCCCTCCACTTT	CASSTGTENSPLHF
TRBV7-9	TRBJ2-1	-	TRBD1	TGTGCCAGCAGCTTAGCGGTCGGGACAGGGTCCTACAATGAGCAGTTCTTC	CASSLAVGTGSYNEQFF
TRBV5-1	TRBJ1-3	-	-	TGCGCCAGCAGCCCAATCGCCGGCTCTGGAAACACCATATATTTT	CASSPIAGSGNTIYF
TRBV30	TRBJ1-1	-	-	TGTGCCTGGAGTGTACCCCCTTTCCGGGACACCCAGAACACTGAAGCTTTCTTT	CAWSVPPFRDTQNTEAFF
TRBV5-1	TRBJ2-6	-	-	TGCGCCAGCAGCTTGGAAGGGAGCTCTGGGGCCAACGTCCTGACTTTC	CASSLEGSSGANVLTF
TRBV3-1/TRBV3-2	TRBJ1-4	-	-	TGTGCCAGCAGCCGAGACCCTTCTCCTAATGAAAAACTGTTTTTT	CASSRDPSPNEKLFF
TRBV6-4	TRBJ1-1	-	TRBD1	TGTGCCAGCAGGGGGACAGGGGCCAGGGCTGAAGCTTTCTTT	CASRGTGARAEAFF
TRBV5-5	TRBJ1-1	-	-	TGTGCCAGCAGCTTGATTCGACAGAGTGAAGCTTTCTTT	CASSLIRQSEAFF
TRBV7-2	TRBJ2-2	-	TRBD2	TGTGCCAGCAGCTTACCGAGCGGGAGGACCGGGGAGCTGTTTTTT	CASSLPSGRTGELFF
TRBV7-2	TRBJ1-1	-	TRBD1	TGTGCCAGCAGCTTGGACAGGGTGAACACTGAAGCTTTCTTT	CASSLDRVNTEAFF
TRBV7-9	TRBJ1-2	once	TRBD1	TGTGCCAGCAGCCCCCGGACAGGGAAAGATGGCTACACCTTC	CASSPRTGKDGYTF
TRBV2	TRBJ2-1	-	-	TGTGCCAGCAAGCGAATAGTTAGCGTCGATGAGCAGTTCTTC	CASKRIVSVDEQFF
TRBV4-1	TRBJ1-1	-	TRBD1	TGCGCCAGCAGCCGGACAGGGGGATCCATGAACACTGAAGCTTTCTTT	CASSRTGGSMNTEAFF
TRBV6-6	TRBJ1-1	-	-	TGTGCCAGCAGTTCCATCAACACTGAAGCTTTCTTT	CASSSINTEAFF
TRBV18	TRBJ1-1	-	-	TGTGCCAGCTCACAGGGCAGGGAGAACACTGAAGCTTTCTTT	CASSQGRENTEAFF
TRBV19	TRBJ2-1	-	-	TGTGCCAGTAGTATACGCAGGAGGGATGAGCAGTTCTTC	CASSIRRRDEQFF
TRBV7-2	TRBJ2-1	-	-	TGTGCCAGCAGCTTGACCCAGAGGGATGAGCAGTTCTTC	CASSLTQRDEQFF
TRBV6-1	TRBJ1-5	-	TRBD1	TGTGCCAGCAGTGACCCGACAGGGGGTGAACAGCCCCAGCATTTT	CASSDPTGGEQPQHF